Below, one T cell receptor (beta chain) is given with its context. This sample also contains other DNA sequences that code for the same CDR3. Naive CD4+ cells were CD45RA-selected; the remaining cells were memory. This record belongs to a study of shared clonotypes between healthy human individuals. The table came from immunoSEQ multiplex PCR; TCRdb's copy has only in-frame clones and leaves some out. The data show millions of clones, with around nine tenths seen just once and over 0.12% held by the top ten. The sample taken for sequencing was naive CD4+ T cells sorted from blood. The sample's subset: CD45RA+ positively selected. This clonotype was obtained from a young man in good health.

CDR3 coding DNA: TGTGCCATCAGTGAGTCTCTGGGAACAGATACGCAGTATTTT. Its translation: CAISESLGTDTQYF. This chain joins TRBV10-3 and TRBJ2-3; the D is unclear. V lost 0 bases and J lost 3, with 7 bases in between. The CDR3 is made up of 14 amino acids. Germline CDR1 reads ENHRY; CDR2 reads SYGVKD.